This TCR beta chain stems from a study of CD8+ T cells in alopecia areata. Patients with alopecia areata provided lesional scalp punch biopsies as well as peripheral blood. The authors sorted CD4+ and CD8+ T cells from PBMCs. Extraction of RNA preceded its reverse transcription into cDNA, which served as the sequencing template. Sequencing used immunoSEQ multiplex PCR; TCRdb keeps in-frame clones, though not all of them. Altogether tens of thousands of clones are present, approximately 58% being singletons, with the ten largest covering around two fifths. This CDR3 comprises 13 residues. The V and J ends lost 5 bases and 6 bases, in that order; junction bases with no gene match: 6. The germline gives CDR1 LNHDA, CDR2 SQIVND (reference sequence). This clone was detected only a few times. Its antigen is undetermined. The sample has other DNA sequences that encode this CDR3 too. Study-wide results and limits: Alopecia totalis/universalis scalp especially showed more expanded CD8+ clones than normal scalp.

This chain uses TRBV19 with TRBJ1-2; TRBD1 matches 7 bases. The TCR originated in a human donor with alopecia areata. Sequencing was done on a sample of NKG2D-high CD8+ T cells sorted from blood. In nucleotides, the CDR3 is TGTGCCAGTAGTCTTGGACAGGTTAATGGCTACACCTTC. The encoded protein is CASSLGQVNGYTF.